The 28 T cell receptor beta chains below were found in one sample sequenced in a study of PD-L1 blockade in urothelial cancer. TCRdb keeps only in-frame clones here, not all; method: immunoSEQ multiplex PCR. The data show about 55,000 clones, around 84% seen once. The time point denotes: pretreatment peripheral blood. The sample was PBMCs, taken around atezolizumab (anti-PD-L1) treatment. These receptors were obtained from a man aged 50-59 years with urothelial cancer.

This chain connects TRBV5-4 to TRBJ1-3; TRBD1 is a possible D gene (5 bases). The CDR3 is 15 residues long. With 4 bases removed from V and 1 base from J, the gap between germline ends came to 12 bases. Per germline, CDR1 SGHNT and CDR2 YYREEE (reference sequence). CDR3 DNA: TGTGCCAGCAGCGCGGGGGGTGGATCTGGAAACACCATATATTTT. This gives the protein CASSAGGGSGNTIYF.

The chain joins TRBV11-2 to TRBJ2-2; 8 bases are shared with TRBD2. J gave up 4 bases and V 2 bases, and 0 bases lay outside the gene matches. Per germline, CDR1 SGHAT and CDR2 FQNNGV. The CDR3 sequence is 14 residues long. The CDR3 is CASSLSGSTGELFF. CDR3 bases: TGTGCCAGCAGCTTAAGCGGGAGCACCGGGGAGCTGTTTTTT.

The rearrangement joins TRBV7-2 to TRBJ2-5; 11 nucleotides agree with TRBD2. CDR1 is SGHTA, CDR2 FQGNSA, per germline. Germline trimming cut 6 bases from V and 5 bases from J; bases unmatched to any gene: 5. This CDR3 spans 14 amino acids. Written as DNA, the CDR3 is TGTGCCAGCAGACTACTAGCGGGAGCGGAGACCCAGTACTTC. Residues: CASRLLAGAETQYF. The variable domain in full, completed from reference TRBV7-2 and TRBJ2-5, reads GAGVSQSPSNKVTEKGKDVELRCDPISGHTALYWYRQSLGQGLEFLIYFQGNSAPDKSGLPSDRFSAERTGGSVSTLTIQRTQQEDSAVYLCASRLLAGAETQYFGPGTRLLVL.

The CDR3 loop is CASSSGQGSGANVLTF. The DNA of the CDR3 is TGTGCCAGTAGTTCGGGACAGGGTAGCGGGGCCAACGTCCTGACTTTC. This chain uses TRBV19 with TRBJ2-6; 9 nucleotides align to TRBD1. Germline V lookup: CDR1 LNHDA, CDR2 SQIVND (reference sequence). The CDR3 is 16 amino acids. V was clipped by 5 bases and J by 4 bases; unmatched bases: 6. The full variable domain, its missing parts supplied by reference TRBV19 and TRBJ2-6, is DGGITQSPKYLFRKEGQNVTLSCEQNLNHDAMYWYRQDPGQGLRLIYYSQIVNDFQKGDIAEGYSVSREKKESFPLTVTSAQKNPTAFYLCASSSGQGSGANVLTFGAGSRLTVL.

This sequence joins TRBV2 and TRBJ2-5, with 11 bases lining up with TRBD1. CDR1 is SNHLY, CDR2 FYNNEI, per germline. This CDR3 region has 16 residues. Trimming cost V 6 bases and J 4 bases; bases outside gene matches: 10. CDR3 DNA: TGTGCCAGCAGGGGGGCAGGACAGGGGGCAGGAGAGACCCAGTACTTC. Translating it yields CASRGAGQGAGETQYF.

The gene calls are TRBV9 and TRBJ2-3; 8 bases align to TRBD2. Trimming removed 6 bases from V and 0 bases from J; junction bases left unmatched: 3. This CDR3 region has 14 residues. Germline CDR1 reads SGDLS; CDR2 reads YYNGEE. CDR3 in DNA: TGTGCCAGCAACACTAGCGGTAGCACAGATACGCAGTATTTT. Its protein product is CASNTSGSTDTQYF.

The rearrangement joins TRBV11-2 to TRBJ2-7; D is possibly TRBD1 (6 bases). Germline CDR1 and CDR2: SGHAT and FQNNGV. The CDR3 consists of 15 residues. Deletions cut 1 base from V and 2 bases from J, with 12 bases between. CDR3 sequence reads: CASSLGAGVPYEQYF. Written as DNA, the CDR3 is TGTGCCAGCAGCTTAGGGGCAGGGGTTCCCTACGAGCAGTACTTC.

The chain joins TRBV30 to TRBJ2-5; weak D call: TRBD1 (6 bases). Looked up from germline, CDR1 is GTSNPN and CDR2 is SVGIG (reference sequence). The CDR3 is made up of 13 amino acids. The ends were cut back, 3 bases at V and 4 bases at J, with 12 bases in the middle. The CDR3 nucleotides read TGTGCCTGGAGGCAGGGGAGAAGAGAGACCCAGTACTTC. Translated, it gives CAWRQGRRETQYF.

Remarks on this clone: Other nucleotide sequences from this sample produce the same CDR3. This chain links TRBV27 with TRBJ2-1, with 12 bases aligning to TRBD2. Trimming took 3 bases from V and 9 from J; bases not matched to a gene: 6. The CDR3 extends over 15 amino acids. The germline CDR1 and CDR2 sequences are MNHEY and SMNVEV (reference sequence). The CDR3: CASSFTTSGSGEQFF. The CDR3 DNA follows: TGTGCCAGCAGTTTCACGACTAGCGGGAGTGGTGAGCAGTTCTTC.

V is TRBV30 and J is TRBJ1-1; perhaps TRBD1 as D (5 bases). V gave up 2 bases and J gave up 3 bases, with 10 bases separating them. The V gene's germline CDR1 is GTSNPN and CDR2 SVGIG (reference sequence). This CDR3 contains 13 residues. Here the CDR3 reads CAWSFDSDTEAFF. CDR3 nucleotides: TGTGCCTGGAGTTTTGACAGTGACACTGAAGCTTTCTTT.

This sequence joins TRBV27 and TRBJ2-3, with TRBD1 matching over 9 bases. Germline CDR1 reads MNHEY; CDR2 reads SMNVEV (reference sequence). V trimming: 5 bases; J trimming: 1 base; junction bases outside the gene matches: 4. This CDR3 has 15 residues. For the CDR3, the DNA is TGTGCCAGCAGTCACTGGGACAGGGGCACAGATACGCAGTATTTT. Translation gives CASSHWDRGTDTQYF.

This clone was recorded a few times. J is TRBJ1-2 and V is TRBV13; TRBD1 agrees at 8 bases. After removal of 7 bases from V and 3 bases from J, the junction contained 13 bases not matched to a gene. The length of the CDR3 is 16 residues. CDR1 and CDR2 (germline): PRHDT, FYEKMQ (reference sequence). The CDR3 DNA reads TGTGCCAGCACCCCCACGAGGGCAGGGGGCGACTATGGCTACACCTTC. Its translation: CASTPTRAGGDYGYTF.

The chain recombines TRBV27 with TRBJ1-4; 9 nucleotides agree with TRBD1. This CDR3 is 16 amino acids long. Losses at the gene ends were 6 bases for V and 8 bases for J; bases not matched to a gene: 13. Germline values: CDR1 MNHEY, CDR2 SMNVEV (reference sequence). The chain's CDR3 is CASSLKNRGQAEKLFF. As DNA, the CDR3 is TGTGCCAGCAGCTTAAAAAACAGGGGGCAAGCCGAAAAACTGTTTTTT.

The chain joins TRBV7-8 to TRBJ1-2; D is perhaps TRBD1 (6 bases). The CDR3 spans 13 residues. The V gene's germline CDR1 is SGHVS and CDR2 FQNEAQ. Trimming cost V 5 bases and J 4 bases, with 11 bases left between them. The CDR3 reads CASSPLDSYGYTF. CDR3 nucleotides: TGTGCCAGCAGCCCCTTGGACAGCTATGGCTACACCTTC.

The J gene is TRBJ2-1, the V gene TRBV6-4; 8 positions match TRBD2. The V gene's germline CDR1 is MRHNA and CDR2 SNTAGT. CDR3 length: 17 residues. Unmatched junction bases numbered 8, after V lost 0 bases and J lost 4 bases. The CDR3 sequence is CASSDSGGGTPYNEQFF. CDR3 DNA: TGTGCCAGCAGTGACTCGGGCGGGGGGACCCCTTACAATGAGCAGTTCTTC.

This chain uses TRBV18 with TRBJ1-1, with TRBD1 matching over 7 bases. CDR3 length: 17 residues. Trimming at V came to 6 bases and at J to 1 base, leaving 14 bases not matched to a gene. In germline, CDR1 is KGHSH, CDR2 LQKENI. The CDR3 sequence is CASSPITGARGNTEAFF. The CDR3 DNA reads as TGTGCCAGCTCCCCGATTACAGGGGCCAGGGGGAACACTGAAGCTTTCTTT.

The chain carries TRBV9 and TRBJ2-5; a weak D match, TRBD2 (6 bases). Germline CDR1 SGDLS, CDR2 YYNGEE. The CDR3 is 14 amino acids. V lost 1 base and J 4 bases, leaving 11 bases between the germline ends. The CDR3 nucleotides are TGTGCCAGCAGCGTACAGGGAGGTGGAGAGACCCAGTACTTC. Translated: CASSVQGGGETQYF.

This clone was detected once. This chain connects TRBV5-4 to TRBJ2-7, with D tentatively TRBD1 (5 bases). CDR1 is SGHNT and CDR2 is YYREEE in the germline V gene (reference sequence). Trimming pared 0 bases from V and 4 bases from J, leaving 8 bases between. The CDR3 runs 13 residues. CDR3: CASSLAGSYEQYF. CDR3 DNA sequence: TGTGCCAGCAGCTTGGCAGGGTCGTACGAGCAGTACTTC.

In DNA, the CDR3 is TGTGCCAGCAGTTTTCGGAGTTTCACAGGGACGGGAGGGGCCAACGTCCTGACTTTC. Its protein is CASSFRSFTGTGGANVLTF. The V and J genes are TRBV27 and TRBJ2-6; a possible D gene is TRBD1 (6 bases). The CDR3 spans 19 residues. The germline CDR1 and CDR2 sequences are MNHEY and SMNVEV (reference sequence). V lost 3 bases to trimming and J lost 4 bases, with 22 bases between them.

The chain recombines TRBV2 with TRBJ2-5, with D possibly being TRBD2 (5 bases). Looked up from germline, CDR1 is SNHLY and CDR2 is FYNNEI. The CDR3 has 14 amino acids. The V end lost 2 bases, the J end lost 4 bases, and 11 bases lay between the germline ends. The CDR3 bases are TGTGCCAGCAGTGAAAGTTCGAGGGTAGAGACCCAGTACTTC. Its protein product is CASSESSRVETQYF.

J is TRBJ2-7 and V is TRBV27; 10 bases match TRBD1. V was pared by 2 bases and J by 2 bases, with 3 bases of the junction left unmatched. CDR3 length: 15 amino acids. The germline CDR1 and CDR2 sequences are MNHEY and SMNVEV (reference sequence). CDR3 protein: CASSLRDRGTYEQYF. CDR3 bases: TGTGCCAGCAGTTTAAGGGACAGGGGCACCTACGAGCAGTACTTC.

This clone showed up just a few times. The chain recombines TRBV6-4 with TRBJ2-1; 7 positions match TRBD2. With 0 bases clipped from V and 2 bases from J, the junction kept 4 bases outside the gene matches. Germline V gene lookup returns CDR1 MRHNA and CDR2 SNTAGT. CDR3 length: 16 amino acids. The CDR3 here is CASSDSGGSPYNEQFF. Here the CDR3 DNA reads TGTGCCAGCAGTGACTCCGGCGGGAGTCCCTACAATGAGCAGTTCTTC.

The chain combines TRBV6-1 with TRBJ1-6; 10 bases are a match to TRBD1. There are 15 residues in the CDR3. In germline, CDR1 is MNHNS, CDR2 SASEGT. The J segment lost 7 bases and the V segment lost 5 bases, leaving 5 bases of the junction unmatched. This chain's CDR3 is CASSILGQGNSPLHF. CDR3 nucleotide sequence: TGTGCCAGCAGTATCCTGGGACAGGGGAATTCACCCCTCCACTTT.

The chain joins TRBV11-2 to TRBJ2-7; TRBD2 agrees at 9 bases. Germline V lookup: CDR1 SGHAT, CDR2 FQNNGV. The CDR3 loop spans 13 amino acids. V was pared by 7 bases and J by 6 bases, with 7 bases of the junction left unmatched. The DNA for the CDR3 is TGTGCCAGCACCCTGGGCGGGAGGGGCGAGCAGTACTTC. Translation: CASTLGGRGEQYF. The full variable domain, completed using reference TRBV11-2 and TRBJ2-7, is EAGVAQSPRYKIIEKRQSVAFWCNPISGHATLYWYQQILGQGPKLLIQFQNNGVVDDSQLPKDRFSAERLKGVDSTLKIQPAKLEDSAVYLCASTLGGRGEQYFGPGTRLTVT.

The table lists this clone with a few counts. In the same sample, other DNA sequences code for this CDR3. The chain couples TRBV7-9 to TRBJ1-1; D is possibly TRBD1 (6 bases). Per germline, CDR1 SEHNR and CDR2 FQNEAQ (reference sequence). The CDR3 has 14 amino acids. V gave up 7 bases and J gave up 5 bases, with 17 bases separating them. CDR3: CASTERGGETEAFF. CDR3 nucleotides: TGTGCCAGCACCGAAAGGGGGGGGGAGACTGAAGCTTTCTTT.

The V gene is TRBV5-1, the J gene TRBJ1-6, with 9 bases fitting TRBD1. The germline V gene has CDR1 SGHRS and CDR2 YFSETQ. This CDR3 spans 15 amino acids. The junction had 2 bases not matched to a gene; V was cut back by 0 bases and J by 7 bases. The CDR3 loop is CASSLGTGENSPLHF. The CDR3, as DNA: TGCGCCAGCAGCTTGGGGACAGGGGAGAATTCACCCCTCCACTTT.

This chain uses TRBV7-8 with TRBJ2-7; 8 bases are a match to TRBD1. The CDR3 runs to 15 residues. CDR1 is SGHVS and CDR2 is FQNEAQ in the germline V gene. J was trimmed by 0 bases and V by 7 bases; bases with no gene match: 8. CDR3 in amino acids: CASTTAGTGSYEQYF. CDR3 DNA: TGTGCCAGCACCACCGCCGGGACAGGCTCCTACGAGCAGTACTTC.

The chain employs TRBV7-6 and TRBJ1-1, with no clear D. The CDR3 loop spans 16 amino acids. V lost 1 base and J lost 4, with 16 bases in between. Per the germline V gene, CDR1 is SGHVS and CDR2 is FNYEAQ. The CDR3, as DNA: TGTGCCAGCAGCTTAGGTTGGACGCGGGAGAGCACTGAAGCTTTCTTT. Its protein is CASSLGWTRESTEAFF.